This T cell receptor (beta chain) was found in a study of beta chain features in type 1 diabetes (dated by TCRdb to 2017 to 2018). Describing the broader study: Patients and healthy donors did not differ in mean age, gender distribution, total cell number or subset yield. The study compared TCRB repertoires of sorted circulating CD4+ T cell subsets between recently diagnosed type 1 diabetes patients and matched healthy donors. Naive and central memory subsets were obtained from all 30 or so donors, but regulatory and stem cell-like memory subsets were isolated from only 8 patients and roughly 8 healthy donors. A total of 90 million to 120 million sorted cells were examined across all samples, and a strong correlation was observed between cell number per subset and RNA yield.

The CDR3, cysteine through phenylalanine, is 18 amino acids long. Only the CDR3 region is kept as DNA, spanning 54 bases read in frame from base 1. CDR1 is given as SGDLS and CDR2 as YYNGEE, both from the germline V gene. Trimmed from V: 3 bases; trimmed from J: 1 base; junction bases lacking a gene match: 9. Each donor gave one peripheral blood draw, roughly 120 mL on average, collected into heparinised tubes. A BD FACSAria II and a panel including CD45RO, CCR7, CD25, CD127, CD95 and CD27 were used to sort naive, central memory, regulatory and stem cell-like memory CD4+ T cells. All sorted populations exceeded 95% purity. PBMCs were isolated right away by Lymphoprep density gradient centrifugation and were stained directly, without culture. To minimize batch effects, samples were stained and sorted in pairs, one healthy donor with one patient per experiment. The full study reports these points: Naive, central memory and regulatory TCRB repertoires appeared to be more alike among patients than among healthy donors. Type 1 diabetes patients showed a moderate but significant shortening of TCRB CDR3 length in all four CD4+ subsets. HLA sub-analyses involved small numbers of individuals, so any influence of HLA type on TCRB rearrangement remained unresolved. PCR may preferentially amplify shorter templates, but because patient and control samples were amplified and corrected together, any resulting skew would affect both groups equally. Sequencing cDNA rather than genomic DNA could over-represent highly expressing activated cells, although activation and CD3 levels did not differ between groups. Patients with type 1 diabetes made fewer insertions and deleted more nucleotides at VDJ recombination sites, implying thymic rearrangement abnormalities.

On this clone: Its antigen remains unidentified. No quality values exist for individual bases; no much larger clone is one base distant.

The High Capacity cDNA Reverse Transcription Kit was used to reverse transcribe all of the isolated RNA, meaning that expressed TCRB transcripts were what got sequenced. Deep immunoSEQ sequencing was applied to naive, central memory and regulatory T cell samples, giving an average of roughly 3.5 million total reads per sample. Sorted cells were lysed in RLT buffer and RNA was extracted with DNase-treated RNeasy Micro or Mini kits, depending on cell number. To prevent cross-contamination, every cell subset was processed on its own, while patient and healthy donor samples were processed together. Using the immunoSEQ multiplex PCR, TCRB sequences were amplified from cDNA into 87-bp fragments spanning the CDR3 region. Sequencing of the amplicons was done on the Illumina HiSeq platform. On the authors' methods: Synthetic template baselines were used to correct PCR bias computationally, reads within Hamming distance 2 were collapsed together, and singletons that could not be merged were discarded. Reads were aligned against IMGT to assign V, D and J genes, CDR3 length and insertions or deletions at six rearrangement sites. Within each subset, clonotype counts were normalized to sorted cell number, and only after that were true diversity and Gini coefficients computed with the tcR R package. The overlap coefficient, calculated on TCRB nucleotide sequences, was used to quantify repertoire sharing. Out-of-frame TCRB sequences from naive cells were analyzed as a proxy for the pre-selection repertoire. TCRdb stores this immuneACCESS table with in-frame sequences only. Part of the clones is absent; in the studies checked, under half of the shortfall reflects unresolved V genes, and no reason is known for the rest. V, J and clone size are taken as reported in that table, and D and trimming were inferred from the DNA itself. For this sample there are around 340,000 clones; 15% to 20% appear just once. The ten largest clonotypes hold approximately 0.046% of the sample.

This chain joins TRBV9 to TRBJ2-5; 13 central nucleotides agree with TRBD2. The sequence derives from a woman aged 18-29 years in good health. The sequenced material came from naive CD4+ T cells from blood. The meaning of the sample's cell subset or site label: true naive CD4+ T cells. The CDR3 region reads CASSAPGLAGTRQETQYF. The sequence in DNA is TGTGCCAGCAGCGCCCCGGGACTAGCGGGGACACGCCAAGAGACCCAGTACTTC. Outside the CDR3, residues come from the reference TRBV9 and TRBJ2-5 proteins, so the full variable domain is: DSGVTQTPKHLITATGQRVTLRCSPRSGDLSVYWYQQSLDQGLQFLIQYYNGEERAKGNILERFSAQQFPDLHSELNLSSLELGDSALYFCASSAPGLAGTRQETQYFGPGTRLLVL.